This T cell receptor beta chain is from a study of regulatory T cells in long-lasting Graves disease. Study findings and constraints: There was favoring of TRBV28, TRBJ1-2 and TRBJ2-5 in persistent disease.

Time point defined: newly diagnosed GD, antithyroid drugs for less than 3 months. RNA extracted from PBMCs served as the sequencing template. A peripheral blood sample, about 9.4 milliliters in volume, was drawn into EDTA tubes. CDR1 and CDR2 from the germline V gene are DFQATT and SNEGSKA (reference sequence). V shed 6 bases and J 1 base; nucleotides not matched to a gene: 9. This CDR3 is 15 amino acids long. Combining iRepertoire HTBI primers with Arm-PCR of CDR3 regions, the authors built TCR beta libraries. TCRdb reanalysed the multiplex PCR reads using MiXCR and keeps one entry per CDR3 protein. The sample includes 400,000 to 450,000 distinct CDR3 sequences, about 15% of them seen just once. This clonotype was seen at least ten times. The target antigen is unknown. These sequences were also reported in another study, on T cells in Graves' hyperthyroidism and ophthalmopathy. That paper states: Investigators excluded patients with uncontrolled infection, other autoimmune disease, pregnancy or lactation.

The sample consisted of peripheral blood mononuclear cells (PBMCs), taken at new diagnosis, from a patient treated with antithyroid drugs. The clonotype was recovered from a woman in her 30s with Graves disease. The chain is built from TRBV20-1 and TRBJ2-3; TRBD1 agrees at 8 bases. The CDR3 nucleotides read TGCAGTGCCCATATCAGGGGGCTAGGCACAGATACGCAGTATTTT. Translated, it gives CSAHIRGLGTDTQYF.